This record covers a single TCR beta chain. As processed by the authors: The assay estimated nucleated cells by amplifying reference gene primers. The repertoire was sequenced with immunoSEQ multiplex PCR; TCRdb's copy has only in-frame clones and lacks some. V and J calls and clone size are as listed in that table; D and trimming were resolved from the DNA. The sample shows about 130,000 clones, 70% to 90% of them seen only once. In germline, CDR1 is MNHNS, CDR2 SASEGT. The CDR3 sequence is 14 residues long. The V end lost 0 bases, the J end lost 4 bases, and 10 bases lay between the germline ends. This sample was taken from a study of blood T cell repertoires in COVID-19. Study in general: Donors in the United States, Italy and Spain gave samples during acute or convalescent COVID-19. From T cells, B-cell-depleted T cells, or PBMCs came the material, which was cDNA or gDNA.

The TCR originated in a woman aged 80 or over with acute or convalescent COVID-19. The chain carries TRBV6-1 and TRBJ2-7; the D gene is possibly TRBD2 (6 bases). Sequenced material: peripheral blood. CDR3 protein: CASSEALAGYEQYF. CDR3 DNA sequence: TGTGCCAGCAGTGAAGCGCTGGCGGGATACGAGCAGTACTTC.